The source of this T cell receptor beta chain is a study of cytomegalovirus exposure and HLA in healthy donors. Study observations and caveats: Several of the most significant clusters appeared, in a later analysis, to be linked to common viral pathogens. Using the classifier, cytomegalovirus status was reportedly diagnosed with high specificity and sensitivity.

The primer mix had 60 Vbeta and 13 Jbeta primers. Per the original data handling: Unique TCR beta chains totaled some 81 million in a later count, with some 10 million of them shared. The data were produced by immunoSEQ multiplex PCR, yet TCRdb's version contains in-frame clones alone and is incomplete. From that table come the V and J calls and clone size; the DNA was used to work out D and trimming. This sample contains about 60,000 clones. The length of the CDR3 is 16 residues. CDR1 is SGDLS, CDR2 YYNGEE, per germline. The ends lost 1 base at V and 0 bases at J; junction bases unmatched: 3. On this clone: Its specificity is unknown.

The genes are TRBV9 and TRBJ2-2; TRBD1 matches 7 bases. Sequencing was performed on PBMCs. The source of this sequence is a young woman in good health and CMV-seronegative. For the CDR3, the DNA is TGTGCCAGCAGCGTATTGGGGACAGCGAACACCGGGGAGCTGTTTTTT. Translated: CASSVLGTANTGELFF.